The T cell receptor (beta chain) under discussion was sequenced for a study of regulatory and conventional T cells in RAG deficiency. Study-wide findings and caveats: RAG-deficient patients showed markedly lower Shannon entropy and higher Simpson indices than control T-cell subsets. Treg unique TCR beta sequences were about 92-fold fewer in Omenn syndrome and CID/AS patients than controls.

Conventional CD4+ T cells were sorted from blood as CD25-low CD127-high cells. Here immunoSEQ multiplex PCR was the method, and the copy in TCRdb shows in-frame clones only, minus some. The sample includes roughly 30,000 clones, 90% to 97% of them seen just once. CDR3 size: 15 residues. Per the germline V gene, CDR1 is MNHNY and CDR2 is SVGAGI (reference sequence). Deletions cut 9 bases from V and 4 bases from J, with 16 bases between. A remark on this clone: What it binds is unknown.

This sample also appeared in a second study, on regulatory T cells. From that report: The primer mix had 52 TRBV and 13 TRBJ primers. Skewed V and J usage and few unique V-J pairs marked patient repertoires, most in Tregs.

The sequenced material came from CD25- CD4+ T cells sorted from blood. The receptor was isolated from a human donor in good health. The chain uses TRBV6-6 and TRBJ2-6; tentatively, D is TRBD2 (6 bases). This CDR3 is CASRGLGPGANVLTF. The CDR3 region has the DNA TGTGCCAGTCGGGGACTCGGCCCGGGGGCCAACGTCCTGACTTTC.